Shown below are 6 T cell receptor beta chains from a single sample sequenced in a study of blood T cell repertoires in COVID-19. Assay: immunoSEQ multiplex PCR; the TCRdb copy retains only in-frame clones and omits some. There are about 220,000 clones in the sample; roughly 84% occur only once, and 3% to 4.5% lies in the top ten. Material for sequencing was peripheral blood. These receptors came from a woman of 80 years or more with acute or convalescent COVID-19.

The J gene is TRBJ1-2, the V gene TRBV25-1; 7 bases line up with TRBD1. CDR1 and CDR2 (germline): MGHDK, SYGVNS. The length of the CDR3 is 16 residues. Unmatched junction bases numbered 11, after V lost 7 bases and J lost 0 bases. CDR3 nucleotides: TGTGCCAGCACCCCCTCGTGGGGGACAGCTAACTATGGCTACACCTTC. Its translation is CASTPSWGTANYGYTF.

The rearrangement links TRBV27 to TRBJ1-5, with D possibly being TRBD1 (6 bases). From germline, CDR1 is MNHEY and CDR2 SMNVEV (reference sequence). Trimming removed 6 bases at V and 6 bases at J, with 15 bases between. The CDR3 contains 14 residues. CDR3 amino acids: CASSLTGTSQPQHF. The CDR3 coding sequence is TGTGCCAGCAGCCTTACAGGGACCAGTCAGCCCCAGCATTTT.

The chain has TRBV7-8 and TRBJ1-2; perhaps TRBD1 as D (5 bases). The germline V gene has CDR1 SGHVS and CDR2 FQNEAQ. The ends were cut back, 3 bases at V and 2 bases at J, with 7 bases in the middle. CDR3 length: 13 residues. The CDR3 coding sequence is TGTGCCAGCAGCTTGGAGGGGAACTATGGCTACACCTTC. As protein: CASSLEGNYGYTF.

Written as DNA, the CDR3 is TGTGCCAGCAGCTTGGGAGTGGACAGGTTCTACGAGCAGTACTTC. Amino acid sequence: CASSLGVDRFYEQYF. The V call is TRBV5-5, the J call TRBJ2-7; 7 bases agree with TRBD1. Germline CDR1 and CDR2: SGHKS and YYEKEE (reference sequence). The CDR3 contains 15 residues. Trimming removed 0 bases from V and 3 bases from J; junction bases left unmatched: 6.

The chain recombines TRBV2 with TRBJ1-4; D is perhaps TRBD1 (6 bases). The V end was cut by 6 bases, the J end by 5 bases, with 13 bases between. The CDR3 runs 14 residues. Germline CDR1 reads SNHLY; CDR2 reads FYNNEI. The CDR3 DNA follows: TGTGCCAGCAGGGCGGACAGTCAGAATGAAAAACTGTTTTTT. The encoded protein is CASRADSQNEKLFF. The whole variable domain, filled in from reference TRBV2 and TRBJ1-4, reads EPEVTQTPSHQVTQMGQEVILRCVPISNHLYFYWYRQILGQKVEFLVSFYNNEISEKSEIFDDQFSVERPDGSNFTLKIRSTKLEDSAMYFCASRADSQNEKLFFGSGTQLSVL.

V is TRBV28 and J is TRBJ2-7; 7 bases map to TRBD2. The CDR3 loop spans 15 amino acids. Germline CDR1 MDHEN, CDR2 SYDVKM. V lost 3 bases to trimming and J lost 7 bases; unmatched junction nucleotides: 12. The chain's CDR3 is CASSFGGGSLREQYF. Written as DNA, the CDR3 is TGTGCCAGCAGTTTTGGGGGGGGGAGTCTCCGGGAGCAGTACTTC.